This T cell receptor (beta chain) is from a study of blood T cell repertoires in COVID-19. About the study: Some COVID-19 samples were acute and others convalescent; all came from the United States, Italy and Spain. PBMCs, B-cell-depleted T cells, or T cells were the source of the cDNA or gDNA that made up the material.

CDR3 size: 15 residues. Germline lookup yields CDR1 SQVTM and CDR2 ANQGSEA. The trim removed 3 bases at V and 2 bases at J, leaving 7 bases unmatched. A Seattle source enrolled patients during active infection and followed them longitudinally. Libraries were prepared by immunoSEQ multiplex PCR; TCRdb keeps only in-frame clonotypes and omits some of them. The table has fewer than 200,000 clones, roughly 80% seen once; the top ten hold 9.5% to 12%. V gene TRBV29-1 combines with J gene TRBJ2-1; 7 bases agree with TRBD2. Sequenced: peripheral blood. The sequence was obtained from a woman aged 40 to 50 with COVID-19, enrolled during active disease. CDR3 loop: CSVEFRGSAYNEQFF. The CDR3 DNA reads as TGCAGCGTTGAGTTTCGCGGGAGCGCCTACAATGAGCAGTTCTTC.